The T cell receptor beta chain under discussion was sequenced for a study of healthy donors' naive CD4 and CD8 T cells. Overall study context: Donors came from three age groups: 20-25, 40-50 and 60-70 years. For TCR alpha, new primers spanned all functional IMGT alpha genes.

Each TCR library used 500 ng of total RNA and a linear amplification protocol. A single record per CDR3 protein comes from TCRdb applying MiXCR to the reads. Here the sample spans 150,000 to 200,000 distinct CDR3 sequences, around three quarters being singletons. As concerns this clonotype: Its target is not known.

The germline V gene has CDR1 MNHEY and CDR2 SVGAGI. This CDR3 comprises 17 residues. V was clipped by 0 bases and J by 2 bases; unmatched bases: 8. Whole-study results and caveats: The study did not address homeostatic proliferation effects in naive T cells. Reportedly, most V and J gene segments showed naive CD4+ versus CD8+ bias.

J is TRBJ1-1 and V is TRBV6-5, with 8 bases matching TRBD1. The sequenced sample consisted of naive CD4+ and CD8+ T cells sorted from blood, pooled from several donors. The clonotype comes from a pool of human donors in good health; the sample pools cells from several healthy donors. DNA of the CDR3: TGTGCCAGCAGTTACTCGCCGGGGGACAGGACTAACACTGAAGCTTTCTTT. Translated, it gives CASSYSPGDRTNTEAFF.